This paragraph reports one T cell receptor (beta chain). No cognate antigen has been identified for it. Base qualities are missing; no much larger clone stands one base away. Each collaborating institution followed its own protocols to collect whole blood in K2EDTA tubes. Collaborator samples were shipped for TCRbeta analysis as frozen whole blood, isolated PBMCs, or DNA extracted from either sample type. V sheds 3 bases and J sheds 3 bases, leaving 6 bases between their ends. The CDR3 numbers 13 residues from cysteine through phenylalanine. Only the CDR3 region is kept as DNA, spanning 39 bases read in frame from base 1. For CDR1 and CDR2, the germline V gene lists ENHRY and SYGVKD. The sample is drawn from a study of blood T cell repertoires in COVID-19 (dated by TCRdb to the early 2020s). Concerning the study at large: Samples covering the acute and convalescent phases of COVID-19 were provided by collaborators in the United States, Italy and Spain. Subjects who had been exposed to COVID-19, were actively infected with it, or had recovered from it provided the deeply sampled blood TCRbeta repertoires that made up the dataset. Samples were obtained from the ongoing ImmuneRACE study (first 160 participants) and from some 1,300 subjects provided by 6 global collaborators. The material from the prospective study consisted of cDNA or gDNA derived from T cells, B-cell-depleted T cells, or PBMCs. The repertoires were made available in a free public database intended to serve as a resource for research on the immune response to SARS-CoV-2. Where available, HLA class I and class II types were taken from metadata supplied by the sample provider and were not determined by assay-based typing. A de-identified subject ID, COVID-19 status, age in years and sex were almost always included in the sample metadata. The research as a whole found: The quantity of clinical and demographic metadata differed by source and by participant and was supplied without curation.

TCRbeta CDR3 regions were amplified from genomic DNA using the immunoSEQ Assay, a bias-controlled multiplex PCR. The source study handled its data this way. The number of nucleated cells in each sample was estimated by amplification of reference gene primers within the assay. To quantify the absolute abundance of each unique TCRbeta CDR3 rearrangement, sequence reads were collapsed and filtered. For each sample, productive Simpson clonality was calculated as the square root of Simpson's diversity index over productive rearrangements. TCRdb stores this immuneACCESS table with in-frame sequences only. Part of the clones is absent; in the studies checked, under half of the shortfall reflects unresolved V genes, and no reason is known for the rest. V and J calls and clone size are as listed in that table; D and trimming were resolved from the DNA. The sample table shows around 180,000 clones, and about 88% are seen once. The top ten clones comprise 2.5% to 3.5% of the sample.

The sample consisted of peripheral blood. The rearranged segments are TRBV10-3 and TRBJ2-4; there is no confident call for the D gene. This sequence originates from a woman aged 30 to 39 with active or convalescent COVID-19. The nucleotide sequence reads TGTGCCATCAGTGACTCCCTCAAAAACATTCAGTACTTC. It translates as CAISDSLKNIQYF.